This T cell receptor beta chain emerged from a study of blood T cell repertoires in COVID-19. Turning to the study itself: COVID-19 samples, acute and convalescent, were from the United States, Italy and Spain. The cDNA or gDNA used as material had been derived from T cells, B-cell-depleted T cells, or PBMCs.

The V gene end was trimmed by 8 bases and the J gene end by 8 bases; junction bases not matched to a gene: 12. Germline loops: CDR1 SNHLY, CDR2 FYNNEI. CDR3 size: 16 residues. The table came from immunoSEQ multiplex PCR; TCRdb's copy has only in-frame clones and leaves some out. The sample consists of approximately 500,000 clones, roughly nine tenths of them appearing once. The sample comprised peripheral blood. V is TRBV2 and J is TRBJ1-6, with 10 bases that match TRBD1. The sequence derives from a woman in her 50s with COVID-19, enrolled during active disease. The chain's CDR3 is CASSLNGGQGHSPLHF. CDR3 sequence (DNA): TGTGCCAGCTCCTTAAACGGGGGACAGGGGCATTCACCCCTCCACTTT.